A single sample gave rise to the 27 T cell receptor beta chains below, sequenced in a study of shared clonotypes between healthy human individuals. Assay used: immunoSEQ multiplex PCR; TCRdb lists only in-frame clones, some missing. Found here are around 510,000 clones, more than 95% of them singletons; the top ten hold 0.05% to 0.08%. Sequencing was done on a sample of naive CD4+ T cells sorted from blood. Regarding subset: CD45RA+ positively selected. These receptors were collected from a woman aged 25 to 45 in good health.

The CDR3 bases are TGTGCCAGCTCATCTGGCGTAGGCCTAGAGCAAGAGACCCAGTACTTC. Amino acid sequence: CASSSGVGLEQETQYF. This chain uses TRBV18 with TRBJ2-5; D gene unclear. Trimming cost V 5 bases and J 2 bases, with 18 bases left between them. The CDR3 consists of 16 residues. Germline V gives CDR1 KGHSH, CDR2 LQKENI.

V and J are TRBV29-1 and TRBJ2-7, with D tentatively TRBD1 or TRBD2 (6 bases each). This CDR3 is built from 12 residues. Per germline, CDR1 SQVTM and CDR2 ANQGSEA. Trimming removed 6 bases from V and 10 bases from J, with 19 bases in between. CDR3 residues: CSVGGRGSEQYF. The CDR3 DNA is TGCAGCGTGGGGGGAAGGGGGTCAGAACAGTACTTC.

The genes are TRBV4-1 and TRBJ2-1, with 7 bases that match TRBD1. Germline CDR1 is MGHRA and CDR2 is YSYEKL. The trim removed 4 bases at V and 2 bases at J, leaving 8 bases unmatched. The CDR3 sequence is 16 residues long. The CDR3 DNA reads TGCGCCAGCAGCCCGGACGGGACAGCCCCCTACAATGAGCAGTTCTTC. Its translation is CASSPDGTAPYNEQFF.

CDR3 sequence (DNA): TGTGCCAGCAGTGAGACCGGGGGGATCGGGGAGCTGTTTTTT. Translated, it gives CASSETGGIGELFF. The gene calls are TRBV2 and TRBJ2-2; 7 nucleotides align to TRBD2. The length of the CDR3 is 14 residues. Germline values: CDR1 SNHLY, CDR2 FYNNEI. Trimming cost V 3 bases and J 7 bases; bases outside gene matches: 5.

Only one count was recorded for this clone. The chain carries TRBV2 and TRBJ2-7, with D uncertain. This CDR3 is 17 amino acids long. Trimming shortened V by 6 bases and J by 2 bases, and 23 bases separated the two germline ends. The germline V gene has CDR1 SNHLY and CDR2 FYNNEI. This chain's CDR3 is CASRTLGYSLVAYEQYF. The CDR3 DNA reads as TGTGCCAGCAGGACCCTGGGATACAGCCTGGTGGCCTACGAGCAGTACTTC.

The V and J genes are TRBV4-1 and TRBJ2-5; D is tentatively TRBD1 or TRBD2 (5 bases each). The CDR3 runs 11 residues. Germline-derived CDR1 and CDR2 are MGHRA and YSYEKL. With 3 bases removed from V and 7 bases from J, the gap between germline ends came to 6 bases. In nucleotides, the CDR3 is TGCGCCAGCAGCCATGGGGGGACCCAGTACTTC. It specifies CASSHGGTQYF.

The rearrangement uses TRBV4-1 and TRBJ1-2; 10 nucleotides align to TRBD1. Germline CDR1 MGHRA, CDR2 YSYEKL. V shed 4 bases, J shed 4 bases, and the junction held 3 bases outside the gene matches. This CDR3 has 14 amino acids. CDR3 amino acids: CASSPRTGGYGYTF. The CDR3 DNA sequence: TGCGCCAGCAGCCCCCGGACAGGGGGCTATGGCTACACCTTC.

This chain uses TRBV27 with TRBJ2-2; D not resolved. Germline CDR1 and CDR2: MNHEY and SMNVEV (reference sequence). Trimming cost V 1 base and J 2 bases, with 8 bases left between them. The CDR3 spans 15 residues. CDR3 residues: CASSLLGANTGELFF. CDR3 nucleotides: TGTGCCAGCAGTTTATTAGGCGCCAACACCGGGGAGCTGTTTTTT.

The chain links TRBV7-6 to TRBJ2-7; D possibly corresponds to TRBD1 (6 bases). CDR3 size: 15 residues. Germline V gene lookup returns CDR1 SGHVS and CDR2 FNYEAQ. V was clipped by 2 bases and J by 6 bases, with 17 bases between them. The CDR3 loop reads CASSLMGAGDVEQYF. The CDR3 DNA follows: TGTGCCAGCAGCTTAATGGGGGCAGGCGATGTCGAGCAGTACTTC.

The chain has TRBV15 and TRBJ2-6; TRBD1 matches at 12 bases. The CDR3 extends over 19 amino acids. Trimming removed 5 bases from V and 0 bases from J; junction bases left unmatched: 8. CDR1 is LNHNV, CDR2 YYDKDF, per germline (reference sequence). The CDR3, as DNA: TGTGCCACCAGCCGGGGACAGGGGGCGCGTCGCTCTGGGGCCAACGTCCTGACTTTC. Protein sequence: CATSRGQGARRSGANVLTF.

The chain carries TRBV11-2 and TRBJ2-1; D gene uncertain. Germline CDR1 SGHAT, CDR2 FQNNGV. V lost 5 bases to trimming and J lost 5 bases, with 13 bases between them. The CDR3 runs to 14 residues. CDR3 sequence reads: CASSAIVKNNEQFF. CDR3 DNA sequence: TGTGCCAGCAGCGCAATAGTGAAAAACAATGAGCAGTTCTTC.

The chain couples TRBV4-1 to TRBJ1-1; TRBD1 agrees at 12 bases. CDR3 size: 18 residues. CDR1 is MGHRA, CDR2 YSYEKL, per germline. Trimming at V came to 3 bases and at J to 1 base, leaving 9 bases not matched to a gene. CDR3 in DNA: TGCGCCAGCAGCCACGAGGGACAGGGGGCCTGGGGGAACACTGAAGCTTTCTTT. This encodes CASSHEGQGAWGNTEAFF.

A single count supports this clone. The chain is built from TRBV13 and TRBJ2-4, with unresolved D. This CDR3 region has 14 residues. Trimming removed 4 bases from V and 0 bases from J, with 7 bases in between. Germline values: CDR1 PRHDT, CDR2 FYEKMQ (reference sequence). The CDR3: CASSSDLAKNIQYF. DNA for the CDR3: TGTGCCAGCAGCTCAGACCTAGCCAAAAACATTCAGTACTTC. Full variable domain (outside the CDR3, taken from reference TRBV13 and TRBJ2-4): AAGVIQSPRHLIKEKRETATLKCYPIPRHDTVYWYQQGPGQDPQFLISFYEKMQSDKGSIPDRFSAQQFSDYHSELNMSSLELGDSALYFCASSSDLAKNIQYFGAGTRLSVL.

The chain carries TRBV19 and TRBJ1-1; D gene uncertain. This CDR3 has 12 residues. Germline V gene lookup returns CDR1 LNHDA and CDR2 SQIVND (reference sequence). V was clipped by 6 bases and J by 4 bases, with 9 bases between them. The CDR3 here is CASRESGTEAFF. The CDR3 nucleotides are TGTGCCAGTAGAGAGTCCGGCACTGAAGCTTTCTTT.

CDR3 protein: CAWSHTLYTEAFF. CDR3 bases: TGTGCCTGGAGTCATACACTTTACACTGAAGCTTTCTTT. The V gene is TRBV30, the J gene TRBJ1-1; the D is unclear. The germline V and J ends were trimmed by 2 bases and 3 bases, with 10 bases remaining between them. The CDR3 is made up of 13 amino acids. Germline V gene lookup returns CDR1 GTSNPN and CDR2 SVGIG (reference sequence).

This clone was counted once. V is TRBV19 and J is TRBJ1-2, with D possibly matching TRBD1 (5 bases). The germline CDR1 and CDR2 sequences are LNHDA and SQIVND (reference sequence). This CDR3 comprises 14 residues. V lost 6 bases, J lost 2 bases, and 13 bases lay in between. CDR3 region: CASRTEGLNYGYTF. Here the CDR3 DNA reads TGTGCCAGTAGGACGGAGGGACTAAACTATGGCTACACCTTC.

The chain carries TRBV6-1 and TRBJ1-5; no clear D gene. CDR1 is MNHNS, CDR2 SASEGT, per germline. The length of the CDR3 is 13 residues. V lost 4 bases to trimming and J lost 5 bases, with 9 bases between them. Here the CDR3 DNA reads TGTGCCAGCAGTGCCCGGAGTTATCAGCCCCAGCATTTT. Encoded protein: CASSARSYQPQHF.

This rearrangement joins TRBV29-1 to TRBJ2-2; D is perhaps TRBD2 (5 bases). Per germline, CDR1 SQVTM and CDR2 ANQGSEA. Between the trimmed V and J ends, which lost 7 bases and 5 bases, there was a span of 11 bases. There are 12 residues in the CDR3. The chain's CDR3 is CSGWRTTGELFF. The DNA for the CDR3 is TGCAGCGGGTGGAGGACGACCGGGGAGCTGTTTTTT.

The gene calls are TRBV5-1 and TRBJ1-2, with a tentative D call TRBD1 (6 bases). Trimming stripped 2 bases from V and 4 bases from J, with 15 bases between. The CDR3 has 15 residues. CDR1 is SGHRS and CDR2 is YFSETQ in the germline V gene. CDR3 nucleotides: TGCGCCAGCAGCTTTGGGGCAGGGGATACCTATGGCTACACCTTC. Translated: CASSFGAGDTYGYTF.

With regard to this clone: A read error may account for a junction end that differs from germline. The chain uses TRBV29-1 and TRBJ1-2, with TRBD1 as a possible D gene (5 bases). Germline values: CDR1 SQVTM, CDR2 ANQGSEA. The CDR3 extends over 12 amino acids. The CDR3: CSVEDSIYGYTF. The CDR3 DNA reads as TGCAGCGTAGAAGACAGCATCTATGGCTACACCTTC.

The rearrangement joins TRBV28 to TRBJ1-2; maybe TRBD1 (5 bases). V gave up 6 bases and J gave up 5 bases, with 13 bases separating them. The CDR3 covers 13 residues. Germline loops: CDR1 MDHEN, CDR2 SYDVKM. The CDR3: CASSPGVGYGYTF. CDR3 nucleotides: TGTGCCAGCAGCCCGGGGGTCGGGTATGGCTACACCTTC.

The V and J genes are TRBV28 and TRBJ1-2; 9 nucleotides align to TRBD1. CDR1 and CDR2 (germline): MDHEN, SYDVKM. V dropped 4 bases and J dropped 4; count of bases not matched to a gene: 4. CDR3 size: 14 residues. This CDR3 reads CASSSQGAPYGYTF. The DNA of the CDR3 is TGTGCCAGCAGTTCACAGGGGGCCCCCTATGGCTACACCTTC.

The V and J genes are TRBV6-5 and TRBJ1-2, with D maybe TRBD1 (6 bases). CDR1 MNHEY and CDR2 SVGAGI come from the germline V gene. The CDR3 has 14 amino acids. V gave up 3 bases and J gave up 3 bases, with 11 bases separating them. The CDR3 is CASSYSAGDYGYTF. In nucleotides, the CDR3 is TGTGCCAGCAGTTATTCCGCAGGGGACTATGGCTACACCTTC.

This clone was found once. The chain combines TRBV7-9 with TRBJ1-3; D may be TRBD1 (5 bases). CDR1 SEHNR and CDR2 FQNEAQ come from the germline V gene (reference sequence). V lost 5 bases to trimming and J lost 1 base, with 18 bases between them. This CDR3 contains 17 residues. CDR3 in amino acids: CASSPTGGAPSGNTIYF. The DNA of the CDR3 is TGTGCCAGCAGCCCAACGGGGGGAGCGCCGTCTGGAAACACCATATATTTT.

The rearrangement uses TRBV19 and TRBJ1-5, with TRBD1 matching over 10 bases. The V and J ends lost 5 bases and 7 bases, in that order; junction bases with no gene match: 17. In germline, CDR1 is LNHDA, CDR2 SQIVND (reference sequence). CDR3 length equals 18 residues. The CDR3 sequence is CASSASTGGVGSWQPQHF. The CDR3 DNA reads as TGTGCCAGTAGTGCCTCGACAGGGGGCGTTGGCTCGTGGCAGCCCCAGCATTTT. The entire variable domain, with the rest obtained from reference TRBV19 and TRBJ1-5, is as follows: DGGITQSPKYLFRKEGQNVTLSCEQNLNHDAMYWYRQDPGQGLRLIYYSQIVNDFQKGDIAEGYSVSREKKESFPLTVTSAQKNPTAFYLCASSASTGGVGSWQPQHFGDGTRLSIL.

The V gene is TRBV4-1, the J gene TRBJ2-5, with D perhaps being TRBD1 or TRBD2 (5 bases each). The CDR3 contains 15 residues. V lost 2 bases and J lost 4, with 14 bases in between. The V gene's germline CDR1 is MGHRA and CDR2 YSYEKL. CDR3 sequence (DNA): TGCGCCAGCAGCCAAACCGGGACGGGGTCAGAGACCCAGTACTTC. Protein product: CASSQTGTGSETQYF.

V usage is TRBV11-2 and J usage is TRBJ2-7; D call uncertain. This CDR3 is built from 11 residues. Trimming pared 3 bases from V and 2 bases from J, leaving 2 bases between. Germline CDR1 is SGHAT and CDR2 is FQNNGV. The CDR3 sequence: CASSFAYEQYF. CDR3 nucleotide sequence: TGTGCCAGCAGCTTCGCCTACGAGCAGTACTTC.